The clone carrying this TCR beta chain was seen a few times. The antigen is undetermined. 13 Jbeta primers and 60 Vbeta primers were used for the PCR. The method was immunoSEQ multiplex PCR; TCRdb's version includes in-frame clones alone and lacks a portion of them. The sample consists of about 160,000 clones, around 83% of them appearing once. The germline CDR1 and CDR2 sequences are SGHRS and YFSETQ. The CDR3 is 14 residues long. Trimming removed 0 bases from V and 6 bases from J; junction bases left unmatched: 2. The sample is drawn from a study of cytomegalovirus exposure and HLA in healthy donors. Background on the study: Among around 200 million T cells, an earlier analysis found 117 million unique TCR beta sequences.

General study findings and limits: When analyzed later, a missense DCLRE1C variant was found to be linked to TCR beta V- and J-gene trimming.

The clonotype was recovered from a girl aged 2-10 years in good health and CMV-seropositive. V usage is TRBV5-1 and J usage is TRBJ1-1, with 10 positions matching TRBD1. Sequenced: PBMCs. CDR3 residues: CASSLVGQGPEAFF. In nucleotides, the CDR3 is TGCGCCAGCAGCTTGGTGGGACAGGGGCCTGAAGCTTTCTTT.